The source of this T cell receptor (beta chain) is a study of blood T cell repertoires in COVID-19. Sequencing used immunoSEQ multiplex PCR; TCRdb keeps in-frame clones, though not all of them. Among 75,000 to 95,000 clones, 82% were seen once, and the ten largest hold around 29%. CDR1 is SGDLS and CDR2 is YYNGEE in the germline V gene. CDR3 length: 14 residues. Trimming removed 0 bases from V and 4 bases from J, with 8 bases in between. The specimen sequenced was peripheral blood. The chain links TRBV9 to TRBJ1-3; no definite D call. This clonotype originated in a human donor in a cohort sampled during active COVID-19. CDR3 residues: CASSVAGAGNTIYF. The CDR3 DNA follows: TGTGCCAGCAGCGTAGCGGGTGCCGGAAACACCATATATTTT.